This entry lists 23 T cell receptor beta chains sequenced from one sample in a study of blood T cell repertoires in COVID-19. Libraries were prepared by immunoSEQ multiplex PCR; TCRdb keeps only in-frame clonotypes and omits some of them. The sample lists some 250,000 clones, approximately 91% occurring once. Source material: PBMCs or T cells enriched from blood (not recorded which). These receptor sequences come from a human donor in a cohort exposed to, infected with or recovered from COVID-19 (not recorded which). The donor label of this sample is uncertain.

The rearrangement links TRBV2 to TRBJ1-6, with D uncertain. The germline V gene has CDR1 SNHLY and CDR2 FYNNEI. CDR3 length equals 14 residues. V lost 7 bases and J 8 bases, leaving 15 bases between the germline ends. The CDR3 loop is CASILDTSYSPLHF. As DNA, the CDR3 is TGTGCCAGCATCTTAGACACCTCGTATTCACCCCTCCACTTT.

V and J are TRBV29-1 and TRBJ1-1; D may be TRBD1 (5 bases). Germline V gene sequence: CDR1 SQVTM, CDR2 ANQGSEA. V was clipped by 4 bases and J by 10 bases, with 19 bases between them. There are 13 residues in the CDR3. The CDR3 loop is CSVGELGQIGAFF. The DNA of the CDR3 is TGCAGCGTTGGTGAGTTGGGGCAAATTGGAGCTTTCTTT.

CDR3 loop: CASSLEGLVREQFF. The CDR3 region has the DNA TGCGCCAGCAGCTTGGAAGGACTAGTTCGGGAGCAGTTCTTC. V is TRBV5-1 and J is TRBJ2-1; TRBD2 matches 7 bases. Trimming took 0 bases from V and 10 from J; bases not matched to a gene: 7. This CDR3 has 14 residues. The germline CDR1 and CDR2 sequences are SGHRS and YFSETQ.

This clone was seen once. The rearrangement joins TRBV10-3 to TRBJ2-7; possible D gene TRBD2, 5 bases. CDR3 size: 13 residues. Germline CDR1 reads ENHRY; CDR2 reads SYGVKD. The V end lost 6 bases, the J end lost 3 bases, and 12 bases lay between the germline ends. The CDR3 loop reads CAISRELHYEQYF. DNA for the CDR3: TGTGCCATCAGCCGGGAACTTCACTACGAGCAGTACTTC.

The CDR3 here is CASSYFAGGNSPLHF. DNA of the CDR3: TGTGCCAGCAGTTACTTCGCAGGGGGTAATTCACCCCTCCACTTT. This chain joins TRBV6-5 and TRBJ1-6, with 7 bases fitting TRBD1. CDR1 MNHEY and CDR2 SVGAGI come from the germline V gene. The V and J ends lost 1 base and 6 bases, in that order; junction bases with no gene match: 3. This CDR3 spans 15 amino acids.

The CDR3 nucleotides read TGTGCCAGCTCACTGGACAGGGGGCTCTATGGCTACACCTTC. This codes for CASSLDRGLYGYTF. The chain combines TRBV18 with TRBJ1-2, with 11 bases identical to TRBD1. With 4 bases clipped from V and 4 bases from J, the junction kept 2 bases outside the gene matches. The CDR3 sequence is 14 residues long. Germline V gene sequence: CDR1 KGHSH, CDR2 LQKENI.

In DNA form, the CDR3 reads TGTGCCAGCAGCTTAGGACAGGGCGTGGACCAAGAGACCCAGTACTTC. Amino acids: CASSLGQGVDQETQYF. The chain links TRBV11-2 to TRBJ2-5, with 7 bases matching TRBD1. Looked up from germline, CDR1 is SGHAT and CDR2 is FQNNGV. This CDR3 has 16 residues. With 1 base clipped from V and 0 bases from J, the junction kept 5 bases outside the gene matches.

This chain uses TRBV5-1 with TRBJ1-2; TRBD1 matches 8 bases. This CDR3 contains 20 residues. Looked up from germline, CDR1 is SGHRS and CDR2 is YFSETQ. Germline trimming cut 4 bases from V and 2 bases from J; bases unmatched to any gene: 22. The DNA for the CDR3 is TGCGCCAGCAGCCTGGCGGGTTTAAAGGGACAGGAAAGAGGGAACTATGGCTACACCTTC. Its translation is CASSLAGLKGQERGNYGYTF.

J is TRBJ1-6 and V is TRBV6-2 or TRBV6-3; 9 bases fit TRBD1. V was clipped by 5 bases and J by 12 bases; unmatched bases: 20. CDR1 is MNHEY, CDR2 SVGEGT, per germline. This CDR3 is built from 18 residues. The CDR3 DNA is TGTGCCAGCAGTCCCCTCTTTATGGGACAGGGAACCGGGTTACCCCTCCACTTT. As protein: CASSPLFMGQGTGLPLHF.

CDR3 loop: CASSLFGRGQGRLYDGYTF. CDR3 nucleotide sequence: TGTGCCAGCAGTTTATTCGGGCGGGGACAGGGGAGGCTGTACGATGGCTACACCTTC. V and J are TRBV27 and TRBJ1-2; 10 nucleotides line up with TRBD1. Losses at the gene ends were 1 base for V and 6 bases for J; bases not matched to a gene: 17. The CDR3 extends over 19 amino acids. The germline V gene encodes CDR1 MNHEY and CDR2 SMNVEV (reference sequence).

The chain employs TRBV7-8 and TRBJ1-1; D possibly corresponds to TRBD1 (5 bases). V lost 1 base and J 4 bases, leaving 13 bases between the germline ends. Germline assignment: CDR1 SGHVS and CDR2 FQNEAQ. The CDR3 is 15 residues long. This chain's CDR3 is CASSLEAGLGTEAFF. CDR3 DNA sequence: TGTGCCAGCAGCTTAGAGGCAGGGCTGGGCACTGAAGCTTTCTTT.

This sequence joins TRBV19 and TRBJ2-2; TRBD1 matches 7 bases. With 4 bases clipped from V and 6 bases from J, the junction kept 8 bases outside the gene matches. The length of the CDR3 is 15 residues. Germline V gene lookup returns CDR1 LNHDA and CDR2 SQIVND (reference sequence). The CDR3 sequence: CASSKQGKVAGELFF. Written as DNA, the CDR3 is TGTGCCAGTAGTAAACAGGGGAAGGTGGCCGGGGAGCTGTTTTTT.

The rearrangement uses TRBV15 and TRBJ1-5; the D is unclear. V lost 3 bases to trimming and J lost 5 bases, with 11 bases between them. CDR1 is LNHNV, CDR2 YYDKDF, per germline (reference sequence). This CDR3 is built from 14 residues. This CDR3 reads CATSSDTRDQPQHF. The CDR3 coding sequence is TGTGCCACCAGCAGCGATACGAGGGATCAGCCCCAGCATTTT.

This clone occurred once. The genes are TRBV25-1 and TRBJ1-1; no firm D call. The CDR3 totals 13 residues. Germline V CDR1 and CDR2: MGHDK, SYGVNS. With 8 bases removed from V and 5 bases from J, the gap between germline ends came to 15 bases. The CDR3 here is CASRGEGETEAFF. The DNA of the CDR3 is TGTGCCAGCCGCGGGGAGGGAGAAACTGAAGCTTTCTTT.

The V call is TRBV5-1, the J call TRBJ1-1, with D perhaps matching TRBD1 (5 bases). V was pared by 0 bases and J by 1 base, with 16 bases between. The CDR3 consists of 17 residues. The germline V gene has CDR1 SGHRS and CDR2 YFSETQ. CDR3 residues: CASSLAVVGGKNTEAFF. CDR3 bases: TGCGCCAGCAGCTTGGCCGTGGTGGGGGGAAAGAACACTGAAGCTTTCTTT.

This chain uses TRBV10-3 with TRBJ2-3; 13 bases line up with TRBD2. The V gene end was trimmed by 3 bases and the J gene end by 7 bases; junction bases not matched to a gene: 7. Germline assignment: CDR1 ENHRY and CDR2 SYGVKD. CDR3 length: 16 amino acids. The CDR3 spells CAISDQTSGGRNTQYF. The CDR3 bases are TGTGCCATCAGTGACCAGACTAGCGGGGGGAGAAATACGCAGTATTTT.

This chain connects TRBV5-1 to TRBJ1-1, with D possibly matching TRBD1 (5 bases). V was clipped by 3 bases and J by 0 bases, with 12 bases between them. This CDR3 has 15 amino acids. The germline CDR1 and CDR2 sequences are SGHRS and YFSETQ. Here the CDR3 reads CASSSDTRVNTEAFF. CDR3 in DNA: TGCGCCAGCAGCTCGGACACTCGGGTGAACACTGAAGCTTTCTTT.

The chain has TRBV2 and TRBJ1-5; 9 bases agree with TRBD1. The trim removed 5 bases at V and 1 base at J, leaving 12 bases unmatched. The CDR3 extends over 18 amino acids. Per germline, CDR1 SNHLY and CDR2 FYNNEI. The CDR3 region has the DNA TGTGCCAGCAGTTATCCGGGACAGGGAAAGGGGAGCAATCAGCCCCAGCATTTT. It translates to CASSYPGQGKGSNQPQHF.

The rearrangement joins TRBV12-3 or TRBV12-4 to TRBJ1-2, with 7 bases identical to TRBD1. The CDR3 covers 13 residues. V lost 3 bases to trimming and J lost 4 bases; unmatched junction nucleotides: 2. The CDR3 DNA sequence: TGTGCCAGCAGTTTGGGACAGCTCTATGGCTACACCTTC. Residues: CASSLGQLYGYTF.

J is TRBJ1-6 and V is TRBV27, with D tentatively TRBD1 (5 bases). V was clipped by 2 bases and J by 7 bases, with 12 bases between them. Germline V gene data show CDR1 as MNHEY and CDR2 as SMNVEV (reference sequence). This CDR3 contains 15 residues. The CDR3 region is CASSLRGTANSPLHF. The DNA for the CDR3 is TGTGCCAGCAGTTTACGGGGGACGGCAAATTCACCCCTCCACTTT.

CDR3 sequence reads: CASSTGSYNSPLHF. CDR3 nucleotides: TGTGCCAGCAGTACGGGCTCCTATAATTCACCCCTCCACTTT. The chain carries TRBV6-2 or TRBV6-3 and TRBJ1-6; D remains ambiguous. CDR1 and CDR2 (germline): MNHEY, SVGEGT. This CDR3 spans 14 amino acids. Trimming pared 5 bases from V and 0 bases from J, leaving 5 bases between.

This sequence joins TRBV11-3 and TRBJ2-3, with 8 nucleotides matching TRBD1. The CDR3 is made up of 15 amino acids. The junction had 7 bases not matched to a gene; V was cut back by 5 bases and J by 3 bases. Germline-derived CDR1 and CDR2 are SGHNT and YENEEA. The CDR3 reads CASSPTGGVTDTQYF. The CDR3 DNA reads TGTGCCAGCAGCCCCACAGGGGGTGTGACAGATACGCAGTATTTT. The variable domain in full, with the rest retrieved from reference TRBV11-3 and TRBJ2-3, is EAGVVQSPRYKIIEKKQPVAFWCNPISGHNTLYWYLQNLGQGPELLIRYENEEAVDDSQLPKDRFSAERLKGVDSTLKIQPAELGDSAVYLCASSPTGGVTDTQYFGPGTRLTVL.

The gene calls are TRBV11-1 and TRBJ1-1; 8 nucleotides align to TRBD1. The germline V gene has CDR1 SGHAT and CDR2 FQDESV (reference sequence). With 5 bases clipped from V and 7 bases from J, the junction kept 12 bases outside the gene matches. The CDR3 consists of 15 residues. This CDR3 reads CASSAARGPGIEAFF. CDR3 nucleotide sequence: TGTGCCAGCAGCGCGGCCAGGGGGCCGGGGATTGAAGCTTTCTTT.